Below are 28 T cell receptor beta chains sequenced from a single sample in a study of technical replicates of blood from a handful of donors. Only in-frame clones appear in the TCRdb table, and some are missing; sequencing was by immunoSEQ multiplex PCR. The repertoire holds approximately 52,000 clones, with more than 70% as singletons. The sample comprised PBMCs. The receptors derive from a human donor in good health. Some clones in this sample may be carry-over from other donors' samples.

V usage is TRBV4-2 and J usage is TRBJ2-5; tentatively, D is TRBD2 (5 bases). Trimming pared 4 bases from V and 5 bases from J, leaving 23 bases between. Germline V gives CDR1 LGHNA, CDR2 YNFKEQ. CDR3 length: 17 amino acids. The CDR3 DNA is TGTGCCAGCAGCCGCGAAAACGGAGGTCCGGGCGCGGAGACCCAGTACTTC. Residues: CASSRENGGPGAETQYF.

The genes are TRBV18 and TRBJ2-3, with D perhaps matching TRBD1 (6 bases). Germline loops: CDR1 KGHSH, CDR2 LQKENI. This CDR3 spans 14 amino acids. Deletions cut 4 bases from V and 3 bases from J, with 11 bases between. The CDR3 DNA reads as TGTGCCAGCTCACTCAGGACAGAAACAGATACGCAGTATTTT. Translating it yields CASSLRTETDTQYF.

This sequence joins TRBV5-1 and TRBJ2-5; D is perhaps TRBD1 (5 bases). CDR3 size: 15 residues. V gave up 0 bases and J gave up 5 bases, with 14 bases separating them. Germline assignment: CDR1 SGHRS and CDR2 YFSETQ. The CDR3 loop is CASSLGGRDGETQYF. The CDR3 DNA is TGCGCCAGCAGCTTGGGGGGCAGGGATGGTGAGACCCAGTACTTC.

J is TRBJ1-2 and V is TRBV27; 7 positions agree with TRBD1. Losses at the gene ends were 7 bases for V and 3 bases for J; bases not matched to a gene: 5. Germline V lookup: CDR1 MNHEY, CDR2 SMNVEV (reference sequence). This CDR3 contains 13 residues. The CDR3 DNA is TGTGCCAGCAAGAGACAGGGACACTATGGCTACACCTTC. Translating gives CASKRQGHYGYTF.

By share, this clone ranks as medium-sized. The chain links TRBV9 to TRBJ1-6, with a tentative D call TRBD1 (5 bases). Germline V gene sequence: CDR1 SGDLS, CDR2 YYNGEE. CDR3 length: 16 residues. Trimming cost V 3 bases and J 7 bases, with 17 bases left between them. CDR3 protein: CASSAPGGSKNSPLHF. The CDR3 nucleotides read TGTGCCAGCAGCGCTCCCGGGGGTTCCAAGAATTCACCCCTCCACTTT.

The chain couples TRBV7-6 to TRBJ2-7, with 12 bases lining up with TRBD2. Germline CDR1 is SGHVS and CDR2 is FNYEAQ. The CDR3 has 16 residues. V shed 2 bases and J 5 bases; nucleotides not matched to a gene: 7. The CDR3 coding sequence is TGTGCCAGCAGCTTATCGGCTAGCGGGAGGGCCCACGAGCAGTACTTC. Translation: CASSLSASGRAHEQYF.

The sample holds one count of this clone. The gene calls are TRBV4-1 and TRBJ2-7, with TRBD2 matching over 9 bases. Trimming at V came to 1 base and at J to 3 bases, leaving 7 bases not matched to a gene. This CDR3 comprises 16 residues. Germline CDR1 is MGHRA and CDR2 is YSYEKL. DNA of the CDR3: TGCGCCAGCAGCCAAGTGGGGTTAGCGGGGGACTACGAGCAGTACTTC. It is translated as CASSQVGLAGDYEQYF.

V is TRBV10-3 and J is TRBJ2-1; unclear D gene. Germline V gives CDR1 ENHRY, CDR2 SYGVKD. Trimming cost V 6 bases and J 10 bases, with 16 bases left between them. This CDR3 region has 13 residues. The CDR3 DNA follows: TGTGCCATCAGCGGTACCCATTCGAGGGAGCAGTTCTTC. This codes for CAISGTHSREQFF.

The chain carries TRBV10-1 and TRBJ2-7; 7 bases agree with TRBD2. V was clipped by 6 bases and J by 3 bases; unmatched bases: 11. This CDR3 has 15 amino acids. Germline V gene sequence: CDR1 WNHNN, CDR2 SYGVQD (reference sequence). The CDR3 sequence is CASSPSGGSYYEQYF. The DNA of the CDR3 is TGCGCCAGCAGCCCCTCGGGCGGGAGTTACTACGAGCAGTACTTC.

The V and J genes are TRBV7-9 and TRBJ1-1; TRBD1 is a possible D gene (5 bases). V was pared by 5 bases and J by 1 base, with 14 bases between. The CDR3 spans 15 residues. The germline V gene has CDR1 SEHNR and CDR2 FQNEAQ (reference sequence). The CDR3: CASSTQDVGNTEAFF. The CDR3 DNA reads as TGTGCCAGCAGCACACAGGACGTTGGGAACACTGAAGCTTTCTTT.

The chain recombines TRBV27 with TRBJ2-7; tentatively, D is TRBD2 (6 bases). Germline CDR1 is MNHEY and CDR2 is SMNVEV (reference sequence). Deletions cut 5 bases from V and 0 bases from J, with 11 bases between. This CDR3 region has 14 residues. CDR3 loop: CASSPGESSYEQYF. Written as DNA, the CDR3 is TGTGCCAGCAGTCCGGGGGAGAGCTCCTACGAGCAGTACTTC.

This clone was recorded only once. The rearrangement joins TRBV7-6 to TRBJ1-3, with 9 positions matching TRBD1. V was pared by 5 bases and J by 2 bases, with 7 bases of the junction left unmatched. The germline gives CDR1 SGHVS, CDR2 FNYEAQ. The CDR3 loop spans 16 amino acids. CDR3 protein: CASSNVQGAAGNTIYF. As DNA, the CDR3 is TGTGCCAGCAGCAACGTACAGGGGGCAGCTGGAAACACCATATATTTT.

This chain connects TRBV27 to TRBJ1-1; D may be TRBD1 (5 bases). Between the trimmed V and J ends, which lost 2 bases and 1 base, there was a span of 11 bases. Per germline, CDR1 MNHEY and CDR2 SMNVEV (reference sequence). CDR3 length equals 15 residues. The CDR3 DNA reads TGTGCCAGCAGTTTAAGCCCGCAGGGGAACACTGAAGCTTTCTTT. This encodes CASSLSPQGNTEAFF.

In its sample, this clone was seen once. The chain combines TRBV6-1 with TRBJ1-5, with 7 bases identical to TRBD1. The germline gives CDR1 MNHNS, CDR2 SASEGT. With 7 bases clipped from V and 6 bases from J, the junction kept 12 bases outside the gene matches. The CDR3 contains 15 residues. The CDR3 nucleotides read TGTGCCAGCACCCCAGACAGGGAGGACGGTCAGCCCCAGCATTTT. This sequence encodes CASTPDREDGQPQHF.

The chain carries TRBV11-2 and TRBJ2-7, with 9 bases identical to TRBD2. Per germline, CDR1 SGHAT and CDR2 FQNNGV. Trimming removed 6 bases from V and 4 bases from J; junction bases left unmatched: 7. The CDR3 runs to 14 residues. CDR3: CASSFGTSFYEQYF. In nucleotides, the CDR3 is TGTGCCAGCAGTTTCGGGACTAGCTTTTACGAGCAGTACTTC.

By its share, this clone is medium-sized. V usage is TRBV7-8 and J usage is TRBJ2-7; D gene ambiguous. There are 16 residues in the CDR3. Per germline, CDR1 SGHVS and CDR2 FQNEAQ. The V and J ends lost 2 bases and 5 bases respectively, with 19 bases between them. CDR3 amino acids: CASSLSPRYRTNEQYF. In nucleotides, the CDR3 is TGTGCCAGCAGCTTATCCCCCCGCTACCGAACCAACGAGCAGTACTTC. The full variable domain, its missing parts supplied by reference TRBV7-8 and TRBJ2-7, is GAGVSQSPRYKVAKRGQDVALRCDPISGHVSLFWYQQALGQGPEFLTYFQNEAQLDKSGLPSDRFFAERPEGSVSTLKIQRTQQEDSAVYLCASSLSPRYRTNEQYFGPGTRLTVT.

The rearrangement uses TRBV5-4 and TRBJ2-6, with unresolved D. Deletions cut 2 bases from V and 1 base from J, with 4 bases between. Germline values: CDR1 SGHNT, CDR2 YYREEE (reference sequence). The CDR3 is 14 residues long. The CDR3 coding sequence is TGTGCCAGCAGCTTCTTTTCTGGGGCCAACGTCCTGACTTTC. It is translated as CASSFFSGANVLTF.

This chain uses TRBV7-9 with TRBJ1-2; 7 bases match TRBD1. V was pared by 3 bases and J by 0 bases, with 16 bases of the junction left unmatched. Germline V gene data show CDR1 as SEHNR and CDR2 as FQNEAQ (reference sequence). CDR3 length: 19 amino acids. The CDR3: CASSLTPGGQTGSNYGYTF. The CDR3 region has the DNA TGTGCCAGCAGCTTGACTCCTGGTGGCCAGACAGGGTCTAACTATGGCTACACCTTC.

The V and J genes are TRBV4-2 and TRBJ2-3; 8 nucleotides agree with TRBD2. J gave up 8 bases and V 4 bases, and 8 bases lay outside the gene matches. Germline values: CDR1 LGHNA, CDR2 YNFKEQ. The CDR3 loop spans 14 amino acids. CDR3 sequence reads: CASSPGLEGGTQYF. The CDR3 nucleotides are TGTGCCAGCAGCCCGGGACTAGAGGGGGGTACGCAGTATTTT.

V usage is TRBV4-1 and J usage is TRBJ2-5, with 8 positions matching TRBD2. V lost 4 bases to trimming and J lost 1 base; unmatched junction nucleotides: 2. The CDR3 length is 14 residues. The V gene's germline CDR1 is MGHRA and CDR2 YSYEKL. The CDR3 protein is CASSLGGGQETQYF. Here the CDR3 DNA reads TGCGCCAGCAGCCTCGGGGGGGGCCAAGAGACCCAGTACTTC.

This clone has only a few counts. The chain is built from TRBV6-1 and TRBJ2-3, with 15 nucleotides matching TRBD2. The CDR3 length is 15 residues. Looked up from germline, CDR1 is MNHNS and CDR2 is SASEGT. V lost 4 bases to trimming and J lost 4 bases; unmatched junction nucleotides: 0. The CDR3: CASSGTSGGADTQYF. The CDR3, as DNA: TGTGCCAGCAGTGGGACTAGCGGGGGGGCAGATACGCAGTATTTT.

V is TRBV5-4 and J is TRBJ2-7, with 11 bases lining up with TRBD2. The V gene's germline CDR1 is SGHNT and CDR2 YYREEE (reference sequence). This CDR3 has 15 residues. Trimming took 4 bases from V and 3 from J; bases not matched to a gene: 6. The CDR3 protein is CASSPGLAGYYEQYF. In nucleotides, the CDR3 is TGTGCCAGCAGCCCAGGACTAGCGGGCTACTACGAGCAGTACTTC.

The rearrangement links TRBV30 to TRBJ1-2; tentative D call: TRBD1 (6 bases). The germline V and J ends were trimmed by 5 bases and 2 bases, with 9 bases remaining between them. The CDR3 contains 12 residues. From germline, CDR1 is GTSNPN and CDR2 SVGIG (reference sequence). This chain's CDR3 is CAWQTGNYGYTF. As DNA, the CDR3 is TGTGCCTGGCAGACAGGAAACTATGGCTACACCTTC.

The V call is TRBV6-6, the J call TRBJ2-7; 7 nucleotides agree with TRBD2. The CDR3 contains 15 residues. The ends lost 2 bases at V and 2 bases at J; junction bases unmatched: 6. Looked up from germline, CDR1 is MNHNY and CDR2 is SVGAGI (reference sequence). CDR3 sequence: CASSYVRLAAYEQYF. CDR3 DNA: TGTGCCAGCAGTTACGTTCGTCTAGCGGCCTACGAGCAGTACTTC.

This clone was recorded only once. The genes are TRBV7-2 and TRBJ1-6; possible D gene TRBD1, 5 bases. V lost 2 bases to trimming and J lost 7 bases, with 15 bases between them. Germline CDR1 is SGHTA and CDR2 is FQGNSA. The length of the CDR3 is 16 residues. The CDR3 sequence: CASSLNVRGKNSPLHF. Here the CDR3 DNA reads TGTGCCAGCAGCTTAAATGTCCGGGGGAAGAATTCACCCCTCCACTTT.

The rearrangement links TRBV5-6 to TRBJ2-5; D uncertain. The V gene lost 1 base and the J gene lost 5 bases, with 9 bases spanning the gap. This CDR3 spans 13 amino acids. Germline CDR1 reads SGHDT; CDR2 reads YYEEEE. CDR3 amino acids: CASSLHGLETQYF. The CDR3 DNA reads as TGTGCCAGCAGCTTGCACGGGTTGGAGACCCAGTACTTC.

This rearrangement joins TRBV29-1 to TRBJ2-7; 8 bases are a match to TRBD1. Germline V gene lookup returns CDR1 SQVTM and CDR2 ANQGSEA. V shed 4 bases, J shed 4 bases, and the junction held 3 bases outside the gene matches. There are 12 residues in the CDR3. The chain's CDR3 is CSVGQGMYEQYF. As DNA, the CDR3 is TGCAGCGTTGGACAGGGGATGTACGAGCAGTACTTC.

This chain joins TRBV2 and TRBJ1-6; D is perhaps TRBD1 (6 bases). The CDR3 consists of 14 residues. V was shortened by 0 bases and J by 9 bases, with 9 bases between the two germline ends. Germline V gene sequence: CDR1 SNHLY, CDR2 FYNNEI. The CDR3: CASSEAGQTSPLHF. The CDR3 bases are TGTGCCAGCAGTGAAGCCGGACAGACTTCACCCCTCCACTTT.